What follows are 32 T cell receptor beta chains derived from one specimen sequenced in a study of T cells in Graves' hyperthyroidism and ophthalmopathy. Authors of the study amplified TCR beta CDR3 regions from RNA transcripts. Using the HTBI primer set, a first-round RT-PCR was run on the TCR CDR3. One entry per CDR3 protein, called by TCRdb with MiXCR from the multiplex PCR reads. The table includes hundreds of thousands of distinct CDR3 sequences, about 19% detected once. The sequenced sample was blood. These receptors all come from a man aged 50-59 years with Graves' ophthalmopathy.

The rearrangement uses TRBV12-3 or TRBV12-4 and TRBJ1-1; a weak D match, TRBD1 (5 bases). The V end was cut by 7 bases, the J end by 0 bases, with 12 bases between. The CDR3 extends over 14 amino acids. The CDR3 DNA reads TGTGCCAGCAAGGGACCGCTCCTGAACACTGAAGCTTTCTTT. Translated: CASKGPLLNTEAFF.

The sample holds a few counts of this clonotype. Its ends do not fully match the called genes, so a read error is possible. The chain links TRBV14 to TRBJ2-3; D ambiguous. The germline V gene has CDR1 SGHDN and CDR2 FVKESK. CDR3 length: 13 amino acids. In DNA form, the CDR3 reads TGTGCCAGCAGCCAAGCAGGCACCGATACGCAGTATTTT. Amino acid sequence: CASSQAGTDTQYF.

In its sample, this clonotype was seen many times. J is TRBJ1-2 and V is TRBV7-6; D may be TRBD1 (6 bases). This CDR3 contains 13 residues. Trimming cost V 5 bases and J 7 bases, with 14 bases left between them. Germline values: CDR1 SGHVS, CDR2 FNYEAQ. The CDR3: CASSPLGGRGYTF. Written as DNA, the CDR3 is TGTGCCAGCAGCCCCCTCGGGGGGCGTGGCTACACCTTC. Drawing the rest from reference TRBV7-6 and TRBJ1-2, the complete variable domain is GAGVSQSPRYKVTKRGQDVALRCDPISGHVSLYWYRQALGQGPEFLTYFNYEAQQDKSGLPNDRFSAERPEGSISTLTIQRTEQRDSAMYRCASSPLGGRGYTFGSGTRLTVV.

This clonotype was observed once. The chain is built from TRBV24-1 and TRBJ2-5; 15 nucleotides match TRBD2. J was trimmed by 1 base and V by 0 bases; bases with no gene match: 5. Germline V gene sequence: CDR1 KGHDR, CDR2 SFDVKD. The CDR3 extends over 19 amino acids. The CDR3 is CATSDLGGTSGRFQETQYF. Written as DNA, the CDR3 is TGTGCCACCAGTGATTTGGGCGGGACTAGCGGGAGGTTCCAAGAGACCCAGTACTTC.

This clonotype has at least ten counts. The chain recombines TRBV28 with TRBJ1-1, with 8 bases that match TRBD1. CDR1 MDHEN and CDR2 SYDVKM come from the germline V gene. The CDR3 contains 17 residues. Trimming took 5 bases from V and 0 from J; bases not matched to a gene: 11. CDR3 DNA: TGTGCCAGCAGTCCCCTTCGACAGGGGATTATGAACACTGAAGCTTTCTTT. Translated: CASSPLRQGIMNTEAFF.

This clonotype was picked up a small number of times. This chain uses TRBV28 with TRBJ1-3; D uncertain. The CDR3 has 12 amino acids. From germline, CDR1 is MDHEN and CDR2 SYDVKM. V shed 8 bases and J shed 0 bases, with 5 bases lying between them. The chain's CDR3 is CASGFSGNTIYF. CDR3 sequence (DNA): TGTGCCAGCGGGTTCTCTGGAAACACCATATATTTT.

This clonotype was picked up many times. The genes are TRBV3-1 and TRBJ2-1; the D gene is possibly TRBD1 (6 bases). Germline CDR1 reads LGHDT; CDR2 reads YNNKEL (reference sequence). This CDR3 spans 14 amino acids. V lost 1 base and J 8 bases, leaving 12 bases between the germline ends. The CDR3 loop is CASSQGDTRHEQFF. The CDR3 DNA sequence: TGTGCCAGCAGCCAAGGGGACACTAGGCATGAGCAGTTCTTC.

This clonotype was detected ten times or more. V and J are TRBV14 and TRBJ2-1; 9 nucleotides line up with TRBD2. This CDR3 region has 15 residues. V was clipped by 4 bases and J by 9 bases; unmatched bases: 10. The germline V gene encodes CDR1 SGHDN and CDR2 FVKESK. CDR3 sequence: CASSPTTAGGGEQFF. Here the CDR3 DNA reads TGTGCCAGCAGCCCAACGACGGCGGGAGGGGGTGAGCAGTTCTTC.

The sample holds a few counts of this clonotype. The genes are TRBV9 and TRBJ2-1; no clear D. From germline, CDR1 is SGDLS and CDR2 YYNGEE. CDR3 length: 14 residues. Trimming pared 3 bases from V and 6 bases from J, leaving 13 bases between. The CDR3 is CASSEAWFRNEQFF. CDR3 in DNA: TGTGCCAGCAGCGAGGCGTGGTTCCGCAATGAGCAGTTCTTC.

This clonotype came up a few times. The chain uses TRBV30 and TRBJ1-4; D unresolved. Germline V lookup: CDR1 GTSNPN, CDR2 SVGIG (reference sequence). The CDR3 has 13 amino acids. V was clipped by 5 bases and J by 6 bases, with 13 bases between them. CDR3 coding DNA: TGTGCCTGGTCGAGGAGGGCCTATGAAAAACTGTTTTTT. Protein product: CAWSRRAYEKLFF.

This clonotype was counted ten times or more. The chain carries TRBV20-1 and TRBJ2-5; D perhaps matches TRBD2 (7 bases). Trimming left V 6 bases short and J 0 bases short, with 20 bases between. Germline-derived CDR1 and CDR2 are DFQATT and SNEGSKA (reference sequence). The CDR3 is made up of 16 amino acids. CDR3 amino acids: CSATDRGGANQETQYF. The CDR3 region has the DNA TGCAGTGCCACGGACAGAGGGGGGGCCAACCAAGAGACCCAGTACTTC.

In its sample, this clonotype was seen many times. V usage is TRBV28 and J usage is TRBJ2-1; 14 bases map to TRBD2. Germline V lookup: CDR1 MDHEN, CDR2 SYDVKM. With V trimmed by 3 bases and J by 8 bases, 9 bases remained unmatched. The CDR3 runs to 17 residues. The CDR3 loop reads CASSFTPGLAGVYEQFF. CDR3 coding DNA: TGTGCCAGCAGTTTTACTCCGGGACTAGCGGGAGTGTATGAGCAGTTCTTC.

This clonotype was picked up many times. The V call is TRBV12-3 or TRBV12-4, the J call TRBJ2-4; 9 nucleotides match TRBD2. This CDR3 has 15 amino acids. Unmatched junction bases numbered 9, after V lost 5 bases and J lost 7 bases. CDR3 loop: CASSPLAGSGNIQYF. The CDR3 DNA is TGTGCCAGCAGTCCTCTAGCGGGATCGGGGAACATTCAGTACTTC.

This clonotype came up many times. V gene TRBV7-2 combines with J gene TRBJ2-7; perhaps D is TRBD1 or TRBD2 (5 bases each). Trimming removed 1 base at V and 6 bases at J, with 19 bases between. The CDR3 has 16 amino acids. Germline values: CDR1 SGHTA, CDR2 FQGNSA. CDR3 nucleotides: TGTGCCAGCAGCTTAGACTGGGGGTTGCTCGCGGGCGAGCAGTACTTC. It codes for CASSLDWGLLAGEQYF.

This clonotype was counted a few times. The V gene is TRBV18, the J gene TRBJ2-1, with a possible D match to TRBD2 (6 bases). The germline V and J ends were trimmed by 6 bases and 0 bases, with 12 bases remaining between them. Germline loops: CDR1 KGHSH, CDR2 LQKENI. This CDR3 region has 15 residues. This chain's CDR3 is CASSKAGSSYNEQFF. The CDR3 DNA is TGTGCCAGCTCCAAAGCGGGTAGCTCCTACAATGAGCAGTTCTTC.

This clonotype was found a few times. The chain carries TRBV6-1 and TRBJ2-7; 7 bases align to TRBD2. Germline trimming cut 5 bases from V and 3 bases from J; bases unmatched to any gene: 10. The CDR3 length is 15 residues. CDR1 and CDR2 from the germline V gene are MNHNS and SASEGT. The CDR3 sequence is CASSILEGGSYEQYF. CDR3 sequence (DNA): TGTGCCAGCAGTATACTGGAGGGCGGGAGCTACGAGCAGTACTTC.

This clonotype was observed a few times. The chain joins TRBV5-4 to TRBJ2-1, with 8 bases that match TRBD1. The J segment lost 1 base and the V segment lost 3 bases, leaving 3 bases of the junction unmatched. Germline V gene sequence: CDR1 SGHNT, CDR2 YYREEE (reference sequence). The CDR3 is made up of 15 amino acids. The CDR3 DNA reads TGTGCCAGCAGCTCGACAGGGGATTCCTACAATGAGCAGTTCTTC. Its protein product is CASSSTGDSYNEQFF.

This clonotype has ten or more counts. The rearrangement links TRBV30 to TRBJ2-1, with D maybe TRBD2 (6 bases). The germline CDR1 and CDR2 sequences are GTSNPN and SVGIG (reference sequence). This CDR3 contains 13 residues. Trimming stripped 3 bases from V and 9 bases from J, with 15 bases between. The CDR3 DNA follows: TGTGCCTGGAGGTGGGGAGGTCGGGTTGAGCAGTTCTTC. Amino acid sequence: CAWRWGGRVEQFF. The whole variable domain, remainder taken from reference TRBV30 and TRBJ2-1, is SQTIHQWPATLVQPVGSPLSLECTVEGTSNPNLYWYRQAAGRGLQLLFYSVGIGQISSEVPQNLSASRPQDRQFILSSKKLLLSDSGFYLCAWRWGGRVEQFFGPGTRLTVL.

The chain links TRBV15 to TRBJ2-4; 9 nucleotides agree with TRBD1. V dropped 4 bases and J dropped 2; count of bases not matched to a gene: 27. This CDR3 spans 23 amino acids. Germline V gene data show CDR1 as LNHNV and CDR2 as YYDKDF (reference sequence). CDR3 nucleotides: TGTGCCACCAGCATTCAGGGGCCGAACAGGGGGCTTTTTACTAGATATACCAAAAACATTCAGTACTTC. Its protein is CATSIQGPNRGLFTRYTKNIQYF. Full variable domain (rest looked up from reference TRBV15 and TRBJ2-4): DAMVIQNPRYQVTQFGKPVTLSCSQTLNHNVMYWYQQKSSQAPKLLFHYYDKDFNNEADTPDNFQSRRPNTSFCFLDIRSPGLGDTAMYLCATSIQGPNRGLFTRYTKNIQYFGAGTRLSVL.

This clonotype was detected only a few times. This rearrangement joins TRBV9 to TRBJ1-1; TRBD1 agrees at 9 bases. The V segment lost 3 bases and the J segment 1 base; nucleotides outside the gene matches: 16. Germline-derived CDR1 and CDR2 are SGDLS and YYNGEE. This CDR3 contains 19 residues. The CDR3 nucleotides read TGTGCCAGCAGCGCGCAACCCCCGGGACAGGGAGAATGGAACACTGAAGCTTTCTTT. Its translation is CASSAQPPGQGEWNTEAFF.

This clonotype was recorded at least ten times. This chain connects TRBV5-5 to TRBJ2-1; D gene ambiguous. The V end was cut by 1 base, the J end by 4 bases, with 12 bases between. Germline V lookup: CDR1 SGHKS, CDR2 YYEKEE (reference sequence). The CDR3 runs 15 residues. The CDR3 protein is CASSLSKGTYNEQFF. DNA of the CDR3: TGTGCCAGCAGCTTGTCGAAGGGAACTTACAATGAGCAGTTCTTC. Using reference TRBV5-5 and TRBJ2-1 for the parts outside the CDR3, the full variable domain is DAGVTQSPTHLIKTRGQQVTLRCSPISGHKSVSWYQQVLGQGPQFIFQYYEKEERGRGNFPDRFSARQFPNYSSELNVNALLLGDSALYLCASSLSKGTYNEQFFGPGTRLTVL.

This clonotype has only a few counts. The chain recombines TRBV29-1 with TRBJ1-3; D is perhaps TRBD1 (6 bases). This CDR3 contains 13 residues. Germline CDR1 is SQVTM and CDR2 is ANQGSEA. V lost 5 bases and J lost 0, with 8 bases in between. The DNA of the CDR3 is TGCAGCGTTTCAGGGGTCTCTGGAAACACCATATATTTT. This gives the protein CSVSGVSGNTIYF. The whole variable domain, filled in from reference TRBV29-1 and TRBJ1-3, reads SAVISQKPSRDICQRGTSLTIQCQVDSQVTMMFWYRQQPGQSLTLIATANQGSEATYESGFVIDKFPISRPNLTFSTLTVSNMSPEDSSIYLCSVSGVSGNTIYFGEGSWLTVV.

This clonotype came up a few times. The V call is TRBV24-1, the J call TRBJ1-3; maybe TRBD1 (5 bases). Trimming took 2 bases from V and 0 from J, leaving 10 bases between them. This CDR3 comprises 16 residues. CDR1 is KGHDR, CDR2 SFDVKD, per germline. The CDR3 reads CATSDSGGYSGNTIYF. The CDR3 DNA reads TGTGCCACCAGTGATTCCGGGGGTTACTCTGGAAACACCATATATTTT.

The CDR3 region is CASSEYTGTEAFF. CDR3 in DNA: TGTGCCAGCAGTGAATATACTGGCACTGAAGCTTTCTTT. This rearrangement joins TRBV25-1 to TRBJ1-1; D is ambiguous. The germline gives CDR1 MGHDK, CDR2 SYGVNS. The CDR3 contains 13 residues. With 0 bases removed from V and 4 bases from J, the gap between germline ends came to 6 bases.

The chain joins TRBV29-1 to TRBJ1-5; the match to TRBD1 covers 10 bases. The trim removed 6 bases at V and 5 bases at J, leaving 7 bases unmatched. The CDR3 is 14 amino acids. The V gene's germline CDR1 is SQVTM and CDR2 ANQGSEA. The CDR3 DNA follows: TGCAGCGTATCCACCGGGACAGGGGATCAGCCCCAGCATTTT. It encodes CSVSTGTGDQPQHF.

CDR3 protein: CASSVGQGAREQYF. The CDR3 region has the DNA TGTGCCAGCAGCGTAGGGCAGGGGGCGCGCGAGCAGTACTTC. The chain recombines TRBV9 with TRBJ2-7, with TRBD1 matching over 8 bases. This CDR3 comprises 14 residues. CDR1 is SGDLS, CDR2 YYNGEE, per germline. J lost 6 bases, V lost 0 bases, and 5 bases had no gene match.

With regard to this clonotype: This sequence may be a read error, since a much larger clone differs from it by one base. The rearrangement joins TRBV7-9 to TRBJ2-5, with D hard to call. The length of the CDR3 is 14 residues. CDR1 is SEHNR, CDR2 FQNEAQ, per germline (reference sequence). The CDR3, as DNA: TGTGCCAGCAGCTTAGACAGAACCCAAGAGGCCCAGTACTTC. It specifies CASSLDRTQEAQYF.

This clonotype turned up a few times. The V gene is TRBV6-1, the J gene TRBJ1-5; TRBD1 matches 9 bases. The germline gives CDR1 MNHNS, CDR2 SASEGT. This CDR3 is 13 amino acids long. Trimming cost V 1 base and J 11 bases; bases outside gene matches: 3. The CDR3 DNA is TGTGCCAGCAGTGAAGAGACAGGGGGGTCCCAGCATTTT. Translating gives CASSEETGGSQHF.

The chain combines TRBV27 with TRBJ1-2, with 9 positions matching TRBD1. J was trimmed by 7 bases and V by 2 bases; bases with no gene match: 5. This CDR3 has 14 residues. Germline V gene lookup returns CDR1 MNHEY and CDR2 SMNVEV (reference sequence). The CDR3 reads CASSLRGQGFGYTF. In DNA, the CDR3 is TGTGCCAGCAGTTTAAGGGGACAGGGTTTTGGCTACACCTTC.

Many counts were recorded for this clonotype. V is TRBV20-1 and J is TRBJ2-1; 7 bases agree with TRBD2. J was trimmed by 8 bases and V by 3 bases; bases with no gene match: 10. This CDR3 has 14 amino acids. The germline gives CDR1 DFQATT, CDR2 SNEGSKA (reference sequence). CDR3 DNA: TGCAGTGCTAGGGTGGGAGGGCATAATTATGAGCAGTTCTTC. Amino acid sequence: CSARVGGHNYEQFF.

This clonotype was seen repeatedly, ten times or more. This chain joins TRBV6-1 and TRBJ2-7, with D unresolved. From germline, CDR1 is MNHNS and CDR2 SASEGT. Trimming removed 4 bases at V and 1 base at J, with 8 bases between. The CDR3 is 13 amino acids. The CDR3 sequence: CASSAWLSYEQYF. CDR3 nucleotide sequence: TGTGCCAGCAGTGCGTGGTTATCCTACGAGCAGTACTTC.

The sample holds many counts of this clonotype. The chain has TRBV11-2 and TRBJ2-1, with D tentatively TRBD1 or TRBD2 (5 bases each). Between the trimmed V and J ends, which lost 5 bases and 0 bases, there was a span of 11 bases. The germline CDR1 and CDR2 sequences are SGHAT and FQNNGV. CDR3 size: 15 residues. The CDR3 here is CASSPGRSSYNEQFF. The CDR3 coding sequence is TGTGCCAGCAGCCCGGGACGGAGCTCCTACAATGAGCAGTTCTTC.